Following are 30 T cell receptor beta chains from one sample sequenced in a study of cytomegalovirus exposure and HLA in healthy donors. 60 Vbeta and 13 Jbeta primers were used in PCR. Here immunoSEQ multiplex PCR was the method, and the copy in TCRdb shows in-frame clones only, minus some. This table has tens of thousands of clones, about 79% appearing once. Sequenced material: PBMCs. These receptors were collected from a middle-aged man in good health and CMV-seronegative.

This rearrangement joins TRBV7-8 to TRBJ2-3; 9 bases are a match to TRBD2. Germline CDR1 reads SGHVS; CDR2 reads FQNEAQ. The CDR3 covers 14 residues. J gave up 1 base and V 9 bases, and 5 bases lay outside the gene matches. CDR3 protein: CASGREGGTDTQYF. The CDR3 DNA follows: TGTGCCAGTGGGCGGGAGGGGGGCACAGATACGCAGTATTTT.

The sample holds one count of this clone. The chain has TRBV11-1 and TRBJ2-6, with 8 bases fitting TRBD2. V lost 7 bases and J lost 0; bases outside the gene matches: 8. The CDR3 spans 17 residues. CDR1 and CDR2 (germline): SGHAT, FQDESV (reference sequence). Here the CDR3 reads CASTFRGGSSGANVLTF. The CDR3 nucleotides are TGTGCCAGCACCTTCCGGGGGGGGAGCTCTGGGGCCAACGTCCTGACTTTC. The full variable domain, with the rest looked up from reference TRBV11-1 and TRBJ2-6, is EAEVAQSPRYKITEKSQAVAFWCDPISGHATLYWYRQILGQGPELLVQFQDESVVDDSQLPKDRFSAERLKGVDSTLKIQPAELGDSAMYLCASTFRGGSSGANVLTFGAGSRLTVL.

The chain is built from TRBV29-1 and TRBJ1-1; 8 bases map to TRBD1. CDR3 length: 13 amino acids. Germline assignment: CDR1 SQVTM and CDR2 ANQGSEA. V shed 6 bases, J shed 4 bases, and the junction held 7 bases outside the gene matches. The CDR3 DNA is TGCAGCGTAGCCGGACAGGGCACCACTGAAGCTTTCTTT. Protein sequence: CSVAGQGTTEAFF.

The chain recombines TRBV4-1 with TRBJ2-2; 9 nucleotides align to TRBD2. Per germline, CDR1 MGHRA and CDR2 YSYEKL. The CDR3 covers 17 residues. Unmatched junction bases numbered 10, after V lost 4 bases and J lost 4 bases. The CDR3 loop is CASSPVEGAGGTGELFF. DNA of the CDR3: TGCGCCAGCAGCCCAGTCGAGGGAGCGGGAGGCACCGGGGAGCTGTTTTTT.

The chain combines TRBV7-9 with TRBJ2-2; D unclear. From germline, CDR1 is SEHNR and CDR2 FQNEAQ (reference sequence). V shed 3 bases and J shed 0 bases, with 17 bases lying between them. The CDR3 length is 18 residues. The CDR3 DNA follows: TGTGCCAGCAGCTTTAGCCTCGCGCTGGATCCGAACACCGGGGAGCTGTTTTTT. As protein: CASSFSLALDPNTGELFF.

V and J are TRBV9 and TRBJ1-1; tentatively, D is TRBD1 (5 bases). CDR3 length: 16 amino acids. V lost 0 bases to trimming and J lost 1 base, with 13 bases between them. The germline V gene has CDR1 SGDLS and CDR2 YYNGEE. The CDR3 loop is CASSVALDSPNTEAFF. The CDR3, as DNA: TGTGCCAGCAGCGTAGCCCTCGACAGCCCGAACACTGAAGCTTTCTTT. Looking up the rest from reference TRBV9 and TRBJ1-1 gives the full variable domain: DSGVTQTPKHLITATGQRVTLRCSPRSGDLSVYWYQQSLDQGLQFLIQYYNGEERAKGNILERFSAQQFPDLHSELNLSSLELGDSALYFCASSVALDSPNTEAFFGQGTRLTVV.

This rearrangement joins TRBV12-2 to TRBJ1-5; the table calls TRBD1, which could not be checked here. TRBV12-2 is noted as a pseudogene. This CDR3 is built from 15 residues. As DNA, the CDR3 is TGTGCAAGGTCACCTGGGACAGGGGACCGTCAGCCCCAGCATTTT. Its translation is CARSPGTGDRQPQHF.

The chain couples TRBV11-3 to TRBJ2-1, with 10 positions matching TRBD2. After removal of 0 bases from V and 10 bases from J, the junction contained 6 bases not matched to a gene. Germline V gives CDR1 SGHNT, CDR2 YENEEA. This CDR3 is built from 15 residues. CDR3 amino acids: CASSLDPGTSAEQFF. In nucleotides, the CDR3 is TGTGCCAGCAGCTTAGATCCTGGGACTAGCGCCGAGCAGTTCTTC.

The V call is TRBV5-4, the J call TRBJ2-7; D gene ambiguous. The CDR3 has 11 amino acids. Deletions cut 6 bases from V and 1 base from J, with 5 bases between. The germline CDR1 and CDR2 sequences are SGHNT and YYREEE (reference sequence). The CDR3 nucleotides read TGTGCCAGCACCCTTTCCTACGAGCAGTACTTC. It specifies CASTLSYEQYF.

The chain recombines TRBV2 with TRBJ2-1, with 16 bases identical to TRBD2. The CDR3 length is 15 residues. V lost 6 bases, J lost 7 bases, and 3 bases stayed unmatched. Germline lookup yields CDR1 SNHLY and CDR2 FYNNEI. The CDR3 DNA reads as TGTGCCAGCAGGTGGGGACTAGCGGGAGGGAATGAGCAGTTCTTC. Translated, it gives CASRWGLAGGNEQFF. Combining the CDR3 with reference TRBV2 and TRBJ2-1 gives the whole variable domain EPEVTQTPSHQVTQMGQEVILRCVPISNHLYFYWYRQILGQKVEFLVSFYNNEISEKSEIFDDQFSVERPDGSNFTLKIRSTKLEDSAMYFCASRWGLAGGNEQFFGPGTRLTVL.

This clone was recorded only once. The chain uses TRBV7-9 and TRBJ2-5; 10 bases fit TRBD2. This CDR3 spans 15 amino acids. Germline V gives CDR1 SEHNR, CDR2 FQNEAQ (reference sequence). Losses at the gene ends were 3 bases for V and 1 base for J; bases not matched to a gene: 2. The CDR3, as DNA: TGTGCCAGCAGCTTTGCTAGCGGGAGCCAAGAGACCCAGTACTTC. Residues: CASSFASGSQETQYF.

This clone turned up a few times. This sequence joins TRBV27 and TRBJ1-2; D might be TRBD1 (6 bases). Germline V gene sequence: CDR1 MNHEY, CDR2 SMNVEV (reference sequence). V was shortened by 2 bases and J by 2 bases, with 24 bases between the two germline ends. The CDR3 totals 19 residues. The CDR3 DNA sequence: TGTGCCAGCAGTTTAAGGTCGGGGGGCGACTATATAGGAAACTATGGCTACACCTTC. Its translation is CASSLRSGGDYIGNYGYTF.

The V gene is TRBV29-1, the J gene TRBJ2-5, with TRBD2 as a possible D gene (6 bases). V was trimmed by 4 bases and J by 4 bases, leaving 19 bases between them. CDR3 length: 15 amino acids. Per the germline V gene, CDR1 is SQVTM and CDR2 is ANQGSEA. Here the CDR3 DNA reads TGCAGCGTTGGAGGGTACGGGAGTGGGGGAGAGACCCAGTACTTC. Protein sequence: CSVGGYGSGGETQYF.

The CDR3 sequence: CASSERAGEWPGELFF. The CDR3 coding sequence is TGTGCCAGCAGTGAAAGGGCGGGAGAGTGGCCCGGGGAGCTGTTTTTT. The rearrangement joins TRBV2 to TRBJ2-2; 7 bases match TRBD2. V lost 2 bases to trimming and J lost 6 bases; unmatched junction nucleotides: 9. This CDR3 region has 16 residues. Looked up from germline, CDR1 is SNHLY and CDR2 is FYNNEI.

The rearrangement joins TRBV6-1 to TRBJ2-7; D may be TRBD2 (5 bases). Looked up from germline, CDR1 is MNHNS and CDR2 is SASEGT. This CDR3 is 15 amino acids long. Trimming removed 4 bases at V and 2 bases at J, with 15 bases between. The CDR3 sequence: CASSVDSGWAYEQYF. The CDR3 DNA sequence: TGTGCCAGCAGTGTTGACTCGGGGTGGGCCTACGAGCAGTACTTC.

In its sample, this clone was seen once. The rearrangement joins TRBV4-1 to TRBJ2-7, with TRBD2 identical over 8 bases. V trimming: 0 bases; J trimming: 5 bases; junction bases outside the gene matches: 12. This CDR3 has 17 amino acids. Germline V gene sequence: CDR1 MGHRA, CDR2 YSYEKL. CDR3 sequence reads: CASSQERLIAGTNEQYF. The CDR3 DNA reads as TGCGCCAGCAGCCAAGAAAGGTTAATAGCGGGAACGAACGAGCAGTACTTC.

The rearrangement uses TRBV7-9 and TRBJ1-1; 7 bases are shared with TRBD1. Germline V lookup: CDR1 SEHNR, CDR2 FQNEAQ (reference sequence). The CDR3 covers 14 residues. J gave up 1 base and V 4 bases, and 3 bases lay outside the gene matches. The CDR3 protein is CASSSDRANTEAFF. The CDR3 nucleotides are TGTGCCAGCAGCTCCGACAGGGCGAACACTGAAGCTTTCTTT.

The genes are TRBV28 and TRBJ2-3; no definite D call. The length of the CDR3 is 15 residues. Per the germline V gene, CDR1 is MDHEN and CDR2 is SYDVKM. Trimming left V 2 bases short and J 0 bases short, with 9 bases between. The CDR3 DNA follows: TGTGCCAGCAGTTTAGGTATCGGGAGCACAGATACGCAGTATTTT. This encodes CASSLGIGSTDTQYF.

The genes are TRBV27 and TRBJ1-5, with D perhaps matching TRBD1 (6 bases). The CDR3 spans 17 residues. The ends were cut back, 6 bases at V and 4 bases at J, with 22 bases in the middle. Germline loops: CDR1 MNHEY, CDR2 SMNVEV (reference sequence). The CDR3 sequence: CASRSAGGPIGNQPQHF. Here the CDR3 DNA reads TGTGCCAGCAGATCCGCGGGGGGGCCTATTGGGAATCAGCCCCAGCATTTT.

The chain has TRBV6-6 and TRBJ1-5; 9 bases are a match to TRBD1. Germline V lookup: CDR1 MNHNY, CDR2 SVGAGI (reference sequence). Losses at the gene ends were 5 bases for V and 4 bases for J; bases not matched to a gene: 6. CDR3 length: 15 amino acids. The CDR3 region is CASSVPGQGNQPQHF. CDR3 DNA sequence: TGTGCCAGCAGTGTCCCGGGACAGGGTAATCAGCCCCAGCATTTT.

V and J are TRBV7-9 and TRBJ1-1, with 7 bases aligning to TRBD1. The J segment lost 2 bases and the V segment lost 4 bases, leaving 4 bases of the junction unmatched. The germline gives CDR1 SEHNR, CDR2 FQNEAQ (reference sequence). This CDR3 region has 14 residues. As DNA, the CDR3 is TGTGCCAGCAGCTCCGGGACAGATAACACTGAAGCTTTCTTT. Residues: CASSSGTDNTEAFF.

This chain joins TRBV27 and TRBJ1-1; tentative D call: TRBD1 (6 bases). This CDR3 spans 14 amino acids. CDR1 and CDR2 (germline): MNHEY, SMNVEV (reference sequence). The V end was cut by 7 bases, the J end by 3 bases, with 15 bases between. Written as DNA, the CDR3 is TGTGCCAGCAAACCCCAGGACAGCCACACTGAAGCTTTCTTT. It encodes CASKPQDSHTEAFF.

The chain employs TRBV6-1 and TRBJ2-7; D unclear. This CDR3 comprises 12 residues. Trimming shortened V by 1 base and J by 4 bases, and 5 bases separated the two germline ends. Germline assignment: CDR1 MNHNS and CDR2 SASEGT. As DNA, the CDR3 is TGTGCCAGCAGTGAAGACATTTACGAGCAGTACTTC. Translating it yields CASSEDIYEQYF.

This clone was seen a handful of times. The genes are TRBV6-1 and TRBJ1-3; TRBD1 aligns across 8 bases. The V gene's germline CDR1 is MNHNS and CDR2 SASEGT. This CDR3 contains 15 residues. J gave up 2 bases and V 8 bases, and 8 bases lay outside the gene matches. DNA for the CDR3: TGTGCCAGCCTTCCTGGGACAGGTCCTGGAAACACCATATATTTT. Protein: CASLPGTGPGNTIYF.

The genes are TRBV15 and TRBJ2-6; D is unclear. The germline gives CDR1 LNHNV, CDR2 YYDKDF (reference sequence). The CDR3 spans 16 residues. Deletions cut 0 bases from V and 0 bases from J, with 6 bases between. CDR3 bases: TGTGCCACCAGCAGAGATGGTAGCTCTGGGGCCAACGTCCTGACTTTC. Translation gives CATSRDGSSGANVLTF.

This clone was observed once. The chain carries TRBV28 and TRBJ2-7, with 8 nucleotides matching TRBD2. V shed 6 bases, J shed 7 bases, and the junction held 11 bases outside the gene matches. Germline lookup yields CDR1 MDHEN and CDR2 SYDVKM. CDR3 length: 14 amino acids. CDR3 region: CASRPSGSGGEQYF. The CDR3 DNA reads as TGTGCCAGCAGGCCGAGCGGGAGTGGAGGAGAGCAGTACTTC.

This clone occurred once. This chain links TRBV7-2 with TRBJ2-3; TRBD1 matches at 7 bases. There are 14 residues in the CDR3. V lost 5 bases, J lost 3 bases, and 5 bases stayed unmatched. Per germline, CDR1 SGHTA and CDR2 FQGNSA. The CDR3 spells CASSPRTGTDTQYF. The CDR3 DNA follows: TGTGCCAGCAGCCCCCGGACAGGAACAGATACGCAGTATTTT.

The chain carries TRBV7-6 and TRBJ2-7; 13 nucleotides agree with TRBD2. J lost 4 bases, V lost 5 bases, and 2 bases had no gene match. Per germline, CDR1 SGHVS and CDR2 FNYEAQ. The CDR3 sequence is 14 residues long. The CDR3 coding sequence is TGTGCCAGCAGCAAGGGACTAGCGGGGTACGAGCAGTACTTC. Translation: CASSKGLAGYEQYF.

This clone turned up a few times. The gene calls are TRBV29-1 and TRBJ1-1; D might be TRBD1 (5 bases). Germline assignment: CDR1 SQVTM and CDR2 ANQGSEA. The CDR3 runs 13 residues. V was clipped by 7 bases and J by 0 bases, with 12 bases between them. The CDR3 region is CSATGLLNTEAFF. CDR3 bases: TGCAGCGCAACGGGACTGCTGAACACTGAAGCTTTCTTT.

Only one count was recorded for this clone. In the same sample, other DNA sequences code for this CDR3. CDR3 loop: CASSMEGTEAFF. The CDR3 DNA sequence: TGTGCCAGTAGTATGGAGGGGACTGAAGCTTTCTTT. J is TRBJ1-1 and V is TRBV19, with a tentative D call TRBD1 (5 bases). The germline V and J ends were trimmed by 3 bases and 5 bases, with 7 bases remaining between them. Germline assignment: CDR1 LNHDA and CDR2 SQIVND (reference sequence). This CDR3 has 12 amino acids. The full variable domain, its missing parts supplied by reference TRBV19 and TRBJ1-1, is DGGITQSPKYLFRKEGQNVTLSCEQNLNHDAMYWYRQDPGQGLRLIYYSQIVNDFQKGDIAEGYSVSREKKESFPLTVTSAQKNPTAFYLCASSMEGTEAFFGQGTRLTVV.